One sample yielded the 2 T cell receptor beta chains listed below, sequenced in a study of blood T cell repertoires in COVID-19. Generated by immunoSEQ multiplex PCR, the TCRdb table keeps only in-frame clones and is missing some. The sample records 45,000 to 70,000 clones, 65% to 90% being singletons. Sequences were obtained from peripheral blood. Source of these receptors: a woman older than 75 with active or convalescent COVID-19.

The chain carries TRBV5-4 and TRBJ2-5; tentatively, D is TRBD2 (5 bases). V dropped 0 bases and J dropped 4 bases, with 10 bases sitting between them. Germline-derived CDR1 and CDR2 are SGHNT and YYREEE (reference sequence). The CDR3 is made up of 14 amino acids. CDR3 in amino acids: CASSLGLTAETQYF. The CDR3 DNA is TGTGCCAGCAGCTTGGGACTAACGGCAGAGACCCAGTACTTC.

This clone was seen a few times. CDR3 sequence: CASSQGGGSYNEQFF. DNA for the CDR3: TGTGCCAGCAGCCAAGGCGGTGGCTCCTACAATGAGCAGTTCTTC. The genes are TRBV3-1 (or the pseudogene TRBV3-2) and TRBJ2-1; no clear D. The ends were cut back, 1 base at V and 0 bases at J, with 7 bases in the middle. The CDR3 contains 15 residues. Germline assignment: CDR1 LGHDT and CDR2 YNNKEL (reference sequence).